The 9 T cell receptor beta chains given below trace back to one sample, sequenced in a study of shared clonotypes between healthy human individuals. Here immunoSEQ multiplex PCR was the method, and the copy in TCRdb shows in-frame clones only, minus some. Of about 1.5 million clones detected, over 95% appear once; the ten largest clones hold more than 0.9%. The sequenced material came from naive CD4+ T cells sorted from blood. Regarding subset: CD45RA+ positively selected. The origin of the receptors is a man aged 25 to 45 in good health.

The chain joins TRBV7-2 to TRBJ1-2; D remains ambiguous. This CDR3 contains 12 residues. Germline loops: CDR1 SGHTA, CDR2 FQGNSA. The V end was cut by 5 bases, the J end by 7 bases, with 11 bases between. The CDR3 spells CASSPGGRGYTF. The CDR3 coding sequence is TGTGCCAGCAGCCCGGGAGGGCGTGGCTACACCTTC.

This chain joins TRBV2 and TRBJ1-1, with D unresolved. The length of the CDR3 is 12 residues. The V and J ends lost 7 bases and 1 base respectively, with 7 bases between them. Per the germline V gene, CDR1 is SNHLY and CDR2 is FYNNEI. Here the CDR3 DNA reads TGTGCCAGCAATACAGAGAACACTGAAGCTTTCTTT. It yields the protein CASNTENTEAFF.

The chain couples TRBV11-2 to TRBJ2-7; 10 bases align to TRBD2. CDR3 size: 16 residues. The V gene end was trimmed by 5 bases and the J gene end by 1 base; junction bases not matched to a gene: 8. CDR1 is SGHAT, CDR2 FQNNGV, per germline. The CDR3 sequence is CASSKASGSLSYEQYF. The CDR3 DNA reads as TGTGCCAGCAGCAAAGCTAGCGGGAGCTTATCCTACGAGCAGTACTTC.

Note on this clone: This CDR3 is also generated by other DNA sequences in the sample. The chain links TRBV29-1 to TRBJ1-2; D is unresolved. The CDR3 contains 12 residues. CDR1 and CDR2 (germline): SQVTM, ANQGSEA. V dropped 4 bases and J dropped 0 bases, with 6 bases sitting between them. The CDR3 DNA is TGCAGCGTTGCCGGGACTAACTATGGCTACACCTTC. Translating it yields CSVAGTNYGYTF.

The V call is TRBV10-1, the J call TRBJ2-7, with D possibly being TRBD1 (6 bases). This CDR3 spans 13 amino acids. Between the trimmed V and J ends, which lost 6 bases and 4 bases, there was a span of 13 bases. Germline V lookup: CDR1 WNHNN, CDR2 SYGVQD (reference sequence). In DNA, the CDR3 is TGCGCCAGCAGCCAGGGGCTACATTACGAGCAGTACTTC. It is translated as CASSQGLHYEQYF.

CDR3 sequence reads: CASSLAWVNEQFF. The DNA of the CDR3 is TGTGCCAGCAGCTTAGCCTGGGTCAATGAGCAGTTCTTC. The chain is built from TRBV7-9 and TRBJ2-1, with D unclear. Trimming removed 0 bases from V and 6 bases from J, with 6 bases in between. Germline V lookup: CDR1 SEHNR, CDR2 FQNEAQ (reference sequence). The CDR3 is 13 residues long.

The rearrangement joins TRBV11-2 to TRBJ2-7; 9 bases are a match to TRBD2. This CDR3 has 12 amino acids. Per germline, CDR1 SGHAT and CDR2 FQNNGV. V was pared by 5 bases and J by 7 bases, with 3 bases of the junction left unmatched. The CDR3 nucleotides read TGTGCCAGCAGCCTTCTAGCGGGGGAGCAGTACTTC. Protein: CASSLLAGEQYF.

The chain links TRBV14 to TRBJ1-1; D unclear. V was shortened by 4 bases and J by 2 bases, with 17 bases between the two germline ends. The CDR3 has 16 residues. Per germline, CDR1 SGHDN and CDR2 FVKESK. The CDR3 nucleotides are TGTGCCAGCAGCCCCTTCAAAGACTACGGAAACACTGAAGCTTTCTTT. Protein product: CASSPFKDYGNTEAFF.

This chain links TRBV29-1 with TRBJ1-4, with D unresolved. The CDR3 contains 14 residues. V was pared by 0 bases and J by 5 bases, with 10 bases between. CDR1 SQVTM and CDR2 ANQGSEA come from the germline V gene. Written as DNA, the CDR3 is TGCAGCGTTGAAGATCCACTTACCAATGAAAAACTGTTTTTT. It translates to CSVEDPLTNEKLFF.